These T cell receptor beta chains were read from a single sample in a study of blood T cell repertoires in COVID-19. Generated by immunoSEQ multiplex PCR, the TCRdb table keeps only in-frame clones and is missing some. The repertoire holds 250,000 to 300,000 clones, with 70% to 90% as singletons. The sample taken for sequencing was PBMCs or T cells enriched from blood (not recorded which). The receptors derive from a woman aged 50 to 65 who had recovered from COVID-19. Each CDR3 is given with its conserved first and last residue. D genes are given only for firm matches. Clone size is stated in some rows and not others, as once, few, many or a class when expanded.

>TRBJ1-1|13|TRBV7-2|-|-
TGTGCCAGCAGCCCAGACAGAAGGGAGGGAGCTTTCTTT
CASSPDRREGAFF
>TRBJ2-1|14|TRBV11-2|-|TRBD2
TGTGCCAGCCGGAGTGAAGCGGGGGTCGGGACGCAGTTCTTC
CASRSEAGVGTQFF
>TRBJ2-1|15|TRBV2|-|-
TGTGCCAGCGGACCTATGTGGGAGTTTTCCAATGAGCAGTTCTTC
CASGPMWEFSNEQFF
>TRBJ2-1|14|TRBV5-8|-|TRBD2
TGTGCCAGACCCGGGACTAGAGTCTACAATGAGCAGTTCTTC
CARPGTRVYNEQFF
>TRBJ1-1|15|TRBV5-1|-|-
TGCGCCAGCAGTTCTGAACAGGGCCGAGGGGCTGAAGCTTTCTTT
CASSSEQGRGAEAFF
>TRBJ1-2|15|TRBV27|-|TRBD1
TGTGCCAGCAGGAAGGGGGGACAGACGAGGGATGGCTACACCTTC
CASRKGGQTRDGYTF
>TRBJ2-7|16|TRBV6-1|-|TRBD2
TGTGCCAGCAGTGTGGATTGGGCGGGAGGGCCATACGAGCAGTACTTC
CASSVDWAGGPYEQYF
>TRBJ2-7|14|TRBV5-5|-|TRBD2
TGTGCCAGCAGCTTTAGCGGGACGGCCTCCGAGCAGTACTTC
CASSFSGTASEQYF
>TRBJ2-5|16|TRBV9|-|-
TGTGCCAGCAGCGTAGGTCAGGGTAGGCATACGGAGACCCAGTACTTC
CASSVGQGRHTETQYF
>TRBJ2-7|14|TRBV6-5|-|TRBD2
TGTGCCAGCAGTTCTAGCGGGAGGGCCTACGAGCAGTACTTC
CASSSSGRAYEQYF
>TRBJ1-6|15|TRBV18|-|TRBD1
TGTGCCAGCTCACCCAGGGGACAGGGGTATTCACCCCTCCACTTT
CASSPRGQGYSPLHF
>TRBJ2-2|15|TRBV6-5|once|-
TGTGCCAGCAGAGTCGGGGGGCGCGGAACCGGGGAGCTGTTTTTT
CASRVGGRGTGELFF
>TRBJ1-2|14|TRBV27|-|TRBD1
TGTGCCAGCAGTTTAAGGACAGGGAGTAGGGGCTACACCTTC
CASSLRTGSRGYTF
>TRBJ1-1|14|TRBV11-2|-|-
TGTGCCAGCAGCTCCCTACAGGGTACCACTGAAGCTTTCTTT
CASSSLQGTTEAFF
>TRBJ1-5|15|TRBV7-9|-|-
TGTGCCAGCAGCCGCGACAGAATTGGCAATCAGCCCCAGCATTTT
CASSRDRIGNQPQHF
>TRBJ1-1|13|TRBV7-3|-|-
TGTGCCAGCAGCTTAGGAGCCAACACTGAAGCTTTCTTT
CASSLGANTEAFF
>TRBJ1-1|15|TRBV28|-|-
TGTGCCAGCAGTTTAACATCAACCGCTGGCACTGAAGCTTTCTTT
CASSLTSTAGTEAFF
>TRBJ1-2|15|TRBV7-2|-|-
TGTGCCAGCAGCTCTTCTTTCCAGGTCTACTATGGCTACACCTTC
CASSSSFQVYYGYTF
>TRBJ1-5|15|TRBV19|-|TRBD1
TGTGCCAGTAGTCTCCAGACAGGGATCAATCAGCCCCAGCATTTT
CASSLQTGINQPQHF
>TRBJ2-1|15|TRBV19|-|-
TGTGCCAGTACCACCCAAAGCGGGTGGTACAATGAGCAGTTCTTC
CASTTQSGWYNEQFF
>TRBJ1-5|15|TRBV6-5|-|-
TGTGCCAGCGTTATGGAGCCATATAGCAATCAGCCCCAGCATTTT
CASVMEPYSNQPQHF
>TRBJ2-1|16|TRBV14|-|-
TGTGCCAGCAGCCAAGATCCCGGGAGCTCCTACAATGAGCAGTTCTTC
CASSQDPGSSYNEQFF
>TRBJ2-3|12|TRBV7-9|-|-
TGTGCCAGCGCGCTGTCTACAGATACGCAGTATTTT
CASALSTDTQYF
>TRBJ1-1|13|TRBV11-3|-|TRBD1
TGTGCCAGCAGCTTTCAGGGGGGCACTGAAGCTTTCTTT
CASSFQGGTEAFF
>TRBJ2-7|16|TRBV5-6|-|-
TGTGCCAGCAGCTTGGCCGCAGGGTGGGGAACCTACGAGCAGTACTTC
CASSLAAGWGTYEQYF
>TRBJ1-5|15|TRBV11-2|-|-
TGTGCCAGCAGCTTACGCGGTTCGGGGTCACAGCCCCAGCATTTT
CASSLRGSGSQPQHF
>TRBJ2-5|13|TRBV6-6|-|-
TGTGCCAGCAGTACCCAGGGAGGAGAGACCCAGTACTTC
CASSTQGGETQYF
>TRBJ2-5|14|TRBV5-6|-|-
TGTGCCAGCAGCCACCAGACAGGCCAAGAGACCCAGTACTTC
CASSHQTGQETQYF
>TRBJ2-7|13|TRBV7-9|-|-
TGTGCCAGCAGCTTCGGGGGAGCCTACGAGCAGTACTTC
CASSFGGAYEQYF
>TRBJ1-3|16|TRBV3-1/TRBV3-2|few|-
TGTGCCAGCAGCCAAGTGGTGGCAGATACTGGAAACACCATATATTTT
CASSQVVADTGNTIYF
>TRBJ2-5|14|TRBV18|-|-
TGTGCCAGCTCACCACAGGGGATGGAAGAGACCCAGTACTTC
CASSPQGMEETQYF
>TRBJ2-3|18|TRBV4-2|-|TRBD2
TGTGCCAGCAGCCAACGGACTAGCGGGTGGGGTCCCACAGATACGCAGTATTTT
CASSQRTSGWGPTDTQYF
>TRBJ2-7|16|TRBV4-1|-|TRBD2
TGCGCCAGCAGCCAAGGGGTAGCGGGAGTTGCCTACGAGCAGTACTTC
CASSQGVAGVAYEQYF
>TRBJ2-2|15|TRBV9|-|-
TGTGCCAGCAGCATGACTAGTAGGAACACCGGGGAGCTGTTTTTT
CASSMTSRNTGELFF
>TRBJ2-2|17|TRBV5-4|once|-
TGTGCCAGCAGCCTGGTTTCAGGGACTGGGAACACCGGGGAGCTGTTTTTT
CASSLVSGTGNTGELFF
>TRBJ1-3|15|TRBV4-1|once|TRBD1
TGCGCCAGCAGCGAAACAAGGACAGGCAGAAACACCATATATTTT
CASSETRTGRNTIYF
>TRBJ2-7|14|TRBV29-1|-|TRBD2
TGCAGCGTGATGGGACTAGCGGACTCCTACGAGCAGTACTTC
CSVMGLADSYEQYF
>TRBJ2-5|12|TRBV25-1|-|-
TGTGCCAGCATAGAGCATGGAGAGACCCAGTACTTC
CASIEHGETQYF
>TRBJ2-7|12|TRBV6-5|-|TRBD1
TGTGCCAGCAACAGGGGGCGCGACGAGCAGTACTTC
CASNRGRDEQYF
>TRBJ1-3|15|TRBV18|-|-
TGTGCCAGCTCACCATCGGGGGGCGGTGGAAACACCATATATTTT
CASSPSGGGGNTIYF
>TRBJ1-5|14|TRBV6-5|-|TRBD1
TGTGCCAGCAGCTACGACAGGGGAGATCAGCCCCAGCATTTT
CASSYDRGDQPQHF
>TRBJ1-5|14|TRBV6-5|-|TRBD1
TGTGCCAGCATCGGGACAGATCTATGGTGGCCCCAGCATTTT
CASIGTDLWWPQHF
>TRBJ1-2|16|TRBV9|few|TRBD1
TGTGCCAGCAGCGCAGGGGTAGGGACAGTTAACTATGGCTACACCTTC
CASSAGVGTVNYGYTF
>TRBJ2-1|14|TRBV5-1|-|-
TGCGCCAGCAGCTTGGAGGACTCCTTCTACGAGCAGTTCTTC
CASSLEDSFYEQFF
>TRBJ2-3|15|TRBV7-8|-|TRBD2
TGTGCCAGCAGCTTTAGCGGGAGTCGCACAGATACGCAGTATTTT
CASSFSGSRTDTQYF
>TRBJ2-5|14|TRBV11-2|-|TRBD1
TGTGCCAGCAGCCGAATGGGACAGCAAGAGACCCAGTACTTC
CASSRMGQQETQYF
>TRBJ1-2|14|TRBV19|-|TRBD1
TGTGCCAGTAATTCGGGACAGGGAAACTATGGCTACACCTTC
CASNSGQGNYGYTF